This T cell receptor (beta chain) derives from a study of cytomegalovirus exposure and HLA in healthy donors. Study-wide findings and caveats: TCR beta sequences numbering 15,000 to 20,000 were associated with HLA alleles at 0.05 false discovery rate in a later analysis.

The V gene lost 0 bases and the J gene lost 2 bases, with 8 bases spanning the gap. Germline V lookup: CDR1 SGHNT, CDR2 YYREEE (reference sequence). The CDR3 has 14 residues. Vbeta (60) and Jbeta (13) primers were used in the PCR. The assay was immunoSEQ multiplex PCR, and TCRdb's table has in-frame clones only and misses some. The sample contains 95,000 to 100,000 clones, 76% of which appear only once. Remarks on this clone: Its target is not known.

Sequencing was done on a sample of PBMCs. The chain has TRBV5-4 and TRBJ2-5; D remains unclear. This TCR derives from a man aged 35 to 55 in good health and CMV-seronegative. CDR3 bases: TGTGCCAGCAGCTTGGCAGAGGCTCAAGAGACCCAGTACTTC. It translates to CASSLAEAQETQYF.